This TCR beta chain was recovered during a study of cytomegalovirus exposure and HLA in healthy donors. For the study at large: Among the 300 to 500 donors who were genotyped, 81% fell in the genetic ancestry cluster that is associated with self-reported Caucasian donors. Study-wide results and limits: Accounts indicate the classifier identified cytomegalovirus status with strong specificity and sensitivity. The authors considered a cluster of highly shared sequence variants likely to be a sequencing artifact.

The V and J ends lost 0 bases and 6 bases respectively, with 15 bases between them. CDR3 size: 14 residues. Germline V gene lookup returns CDR1 GTSNPN and CDR2 SVGIG (reference sequence). Vbeta (60) and Jbeta (13) primers were used in the PCR. TCRdb's copy holds only in-frame clones and misses some; the assay was immunoSEQ multiplex PCR. The data show around 84,000 clones, with around 85% seen just once and over 10% held by the top ten. This clone occurred once. Its antigen is not known. The receptor comes from a human donor in good health. The source material was PBMCs. V and J are TRBV30 and TRBJ2-7; no clear D. In DNA, the CDR3 is TGTGCCTGGAGTGTAATCATCTCCCCGAGCGAGCAGTACTTC. Its protein is CAWSVIISPSEQYF.